This entry concerns a single T cell receptor (beta chain). Which antigen it targets is not known. Base qualities are not recorded, but no much larger clone differs from it by a single base. TCRbeta CDR3 regions were amplified from genomic DNA by means of the immunoSEQ Assay, a bias-controlled multiplex PCR. The source study handled its data this way. The number of nucleated cells in each sample was estimated by amplification of reference gene primers within the assay. To quantify the absolute abundance of each unique TCRbeta CDR3 rearrangement, sequence reads were collapsed and filtered. For each sample, productive Simpson clonality was calculated as the square root of Simpson's diversity index across productive rearrangements. TCRdb re-hosts the immuneACCESS table, in-frame sequences only. Its copies lack some clones; in the studies checked, an unresolved V gene accounts for under half of them, and the cause for the rest is not known. V and J calls and clone size follow that table, whereas D and trimming were derived from the DNA. Here the sample has about 150,000 clones; approximately 80% occur a single time. Clones ranked in the top ten supply around 6.2% of the sample.

Participants in the prospective study were aged roughly 18 to 100 years, lived in over 20 United States geographic areas, and enrolled through a virtual design. To assign participants to cohorts, the prospective study relied on clinical history that participants themselves reported in a screening survey and a study questionnaire. For ImmuneRACE Cohort 3, a participant was defined as recovered based on two consecutive negative NP/OP PCR tests, clearance by a healthcare professional, or resolution of symptoms. Each participant in the prospective study had whole blood, serum and a nasopharyngeal or oropharyngeal swab collected by mobile phlebotomists. Prospective study participants could optionally give additional blood draws and questionnaires over an approximately two-month period. Before DNA extraction, blood samples from the prospective study were shipped at room temperature or frozen. The data are from a study of blood T cell repertoires in COVID-19 (dated by TCRdb to 2018 to 2021). Study-level background: Samples from collaborators originated in the United States, Italy and Spain and spanned both the acute and convalescent phases of COVID-19. The dataset comprised deeply sampled blood TCRbeta repertoires from subjects exposed to, actively infected with, or recovered from COVID-19. The repertoires were made available in a free public database intended to serve as a resource for research on the immune response to SARS-CoV-2. Samples came from the ongoing ImmuneRACE study (first 160 participants) plus 1,254 subjects from 6 global collaborators. The sample metadata nearly always contained a de-identified subject ID, COVID-19 status, age in years and sex. Where HLA class I and class II types were available, the types were taken from metadata supplied by the sample provider, not from assay-based typing. The prospective study material was composed of cDNA or gDNA derived from T cells, B-cell-depleted T cells, or PBMCs. The paper as a whole reports these results and caveats: Clinical and demographic metadata were provided uncurated, with the amount varying by source and participant.

CDR1 is given as SGHRS and CDR2 as YFSETQ, both from the germline V gene. V trim: 4 bases; J trim: 7 bases; unmatched bases: 7. The CDR3 has 14 amino acids, counting the end cysteine and phenylalanine. Here the CDR3 DNA is all that survives: 42 bases in frame from base 1. This receptor chain uses TRBV5-1 and TRBJ2-7; TRBD1 matches 11 bases in the middle. What was sequenced was PBMCs or T cells enriched from blood (not recorded which). This TCR was recovered from a woman aged 40 to 49 who had recovered from COVID-19. The CDR3 reads CASSDGQGAREQYF. In nucleotides, the sequence is TGCGCCAGCAGCGACGGACAGGGGGCGCGGGAGCAGTACTTC.